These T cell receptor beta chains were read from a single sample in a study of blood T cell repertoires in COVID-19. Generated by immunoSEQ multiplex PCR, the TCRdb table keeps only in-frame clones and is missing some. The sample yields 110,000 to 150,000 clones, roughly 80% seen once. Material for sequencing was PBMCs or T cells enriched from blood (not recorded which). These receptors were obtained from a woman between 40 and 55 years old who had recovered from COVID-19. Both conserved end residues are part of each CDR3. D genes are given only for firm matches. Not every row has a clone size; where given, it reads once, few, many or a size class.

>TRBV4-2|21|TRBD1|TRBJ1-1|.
CASSRMSNLRDRTLNGTEAFF
TGTGCCAGCAGCCGCATGTCAAACCTCCGGGACAGGACCCTAAATGGGACTGAAGCTTTCTTT
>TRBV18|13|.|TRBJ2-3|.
CASSSSPTDTQYF
TGTGCCAGCTCAAGCTCGCCCACAGATACGCAGTATTTT
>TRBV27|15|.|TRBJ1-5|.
CASSLSGRVNQPQHF
TGTGCCAGCAGTTTATCTGGCAGGGTCAATCAGCCCCAGCATTTT
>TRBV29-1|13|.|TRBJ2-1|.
CSVERGQVNEQFF
TGCAGCGTTGAAAGGGGCCAGGTGAATGAGCAGTTCTTC
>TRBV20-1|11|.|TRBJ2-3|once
CSATNTDTQYF
TGCAGTGCGACTAACACAGATACGCAGTATTTT
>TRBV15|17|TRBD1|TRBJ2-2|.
CATSRGWGQGITGELFF
TGTGCCACCAGCAGAGGTTGGGGACAGGGAATCACCGGGGAGCTGTTTTTT
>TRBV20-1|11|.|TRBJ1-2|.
CSARPGPGYTF
TGCAGTGCTAGACCAGGGCCTGGCTACACCTTC
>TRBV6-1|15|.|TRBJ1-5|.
CASSEGLAGNQPQHF
TGTGCCAGCAGTGAAGGTCTGGCTGGCAATCAGCCCCAGCATTTT
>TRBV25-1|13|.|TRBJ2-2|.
CASSRSSTGELFF
TGTGCCAGCAGTAGAAGCTCGACCGGGGAGCTGTTTTTT
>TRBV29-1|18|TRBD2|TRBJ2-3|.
CSVRKTLGTSGMTDTQYF
TGCAGCGTCCGAAAAACATTAGGGACTAGCGGGATGACAGATACGCAGTATTTT
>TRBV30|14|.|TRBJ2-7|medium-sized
CACLRGLSSYEQYF
TGTGCCTGCTTACGAGGACTTAGCTCCTACGAGCAGTACTTC
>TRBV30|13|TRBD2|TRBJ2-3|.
CASTSGSGNTQYF
TGTGCCTCGACTAGCGGGAGTGGGAATACGCAGTATTTT
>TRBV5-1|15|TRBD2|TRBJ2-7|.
CASSLSYSGSYEQYF
TGCGCCAGCAGCTTGAGCTATAGCGGGAGCTACGAGCAGTACTTC
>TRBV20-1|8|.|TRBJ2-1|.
CSASEQFF
TGCAGTGCCTCTGAGCAGTTCTTC
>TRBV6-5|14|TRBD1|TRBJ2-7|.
CASSFRQGPYEQYF
TGTGCCAGCAGTTTCCGACAGGGCCCCTACGAGCAGTACTTC
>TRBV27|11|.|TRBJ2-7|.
CASSSTGQEVF
TGTGCCAGCAGTTCCACAGGGCAGGAAGTCTTC
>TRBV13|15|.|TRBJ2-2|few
CASSPRRGDTGELFF
TGTGCCAGCAGCCCTCGGAGGGGCGACACCGGGGAGCTGTTTTTT
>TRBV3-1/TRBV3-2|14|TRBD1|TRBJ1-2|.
CASSPTGTGYGYTF
TGTGCCAGCAGCCCAACCGGGACAGGATATGGCTACACCTTC
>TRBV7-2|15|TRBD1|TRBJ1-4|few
CASSFHLRGSEKLFF
TGTGCCAGCAGCTTTCATCTCAGGGGGAGTGAAAAACTGTTTTTT
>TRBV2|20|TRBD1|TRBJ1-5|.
CASSEQGQGRAGTPNQPQHF
TGTGCCAGCAGTGAGCAGGGACAGGGTAGAGCTGGGACCCCCAATCAGCCCCAGCATTTT
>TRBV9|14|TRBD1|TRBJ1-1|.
CASSEGTGRTEAFF
TGTGCCAGCAGCGAAGGGACAGGGCGGACTGAAGCTTTCTTT
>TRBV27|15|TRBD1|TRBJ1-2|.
CASSGTGGYNYGYTF
TGTGCCAGCTCCGGGACAGGGGGATATAACTATGGCTACACCTTC
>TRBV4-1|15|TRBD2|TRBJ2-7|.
CASSQAAGGAYEQYF
TGCGCCAGCAGCCAGGCCGCCGGGGGGGCCTACGAGCAGTACTTC
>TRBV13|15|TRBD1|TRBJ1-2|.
CASSLSGTGVDGYTF
TGTGCCAGCAGCTTGAGCGGGACAGGGGTCGATGGCTACACCTTC